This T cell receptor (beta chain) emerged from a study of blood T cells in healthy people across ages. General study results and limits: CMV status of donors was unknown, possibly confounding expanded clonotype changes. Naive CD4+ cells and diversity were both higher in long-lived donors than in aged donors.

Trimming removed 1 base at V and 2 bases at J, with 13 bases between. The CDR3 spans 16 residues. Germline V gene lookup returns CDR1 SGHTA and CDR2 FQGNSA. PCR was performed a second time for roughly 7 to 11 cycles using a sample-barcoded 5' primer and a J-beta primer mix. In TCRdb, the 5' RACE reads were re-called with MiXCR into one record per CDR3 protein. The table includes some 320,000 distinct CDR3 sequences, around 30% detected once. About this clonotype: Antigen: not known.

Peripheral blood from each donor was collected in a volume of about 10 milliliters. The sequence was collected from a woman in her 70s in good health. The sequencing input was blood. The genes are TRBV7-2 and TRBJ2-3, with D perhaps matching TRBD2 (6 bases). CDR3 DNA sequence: TGTGCCAGCAGCTTAGGGGTTAGCGGTGTCACAGATACGCAGTATTTT. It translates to CASSLGVSGVTDTQYF.